Listed below are T cell receptor beta chains from one sample, sequenced in a study of Ad26.COV2.S vaccination and SARS-CoV-2 variants. Only in-frame clones appear in the TCRdb table, and some are missing; sequencing was by immunoSEQ multiplex PCR. Of more than 400,000 clones in the sample, 80% to 95% were seen once. The sequencing here drew on peripheral blood, taken in a trial of Ad26.COV2.S vaccine versus placebo. All receptors come from a person aged 18-65 years who received the Ad26.COV2.S COVID-19 vaccine or a placebo. The CDR3 runs from the conserved cysteine through the conserved F or W. Fields, in order: clone size, V gene, J gene, D gene, CDR3 DNA, CDR3 protein. D genes are given only for firm matches. For some rows the clone size is stated as once, few or many, or as a class when expanded; others skip it.

clone_size: .
v_call: TRBV25-1
j_call: TRBJ2-1
d_call: TRBD1
cdr3_nt: TGTGCCAGCAGTGATACAATCGGACAGGGGTCAAACAATGAGCAGTTCTTC
cdr3_aa: CASSDTIGQGSNNEQFF

clone_size: .
v_call: TRBV5-1
j_call: TRBJ2-1
d_call: .
cdr3_nt: TGCGCCAGCAGCTTGGAGGAGGGGTTTGGCAATGAGCAGTTCTTC
cdr3_aa: CASSLEEGFGNEQFF

clone_size: .
v_call: TRBV21-1
j_call: TRBJ2-7
d_call: .
cdr3_nt: TGTGCCAGCAGCACGTTAAGGGACAGTGCCTACGAGCAGTACTTC
cdr3_aa: CASSTLRDSAYEQYF

clone_size: .
v_call: TRBV16
j_call: TRBJ1-5
d_call: .
cdr3_nt: TGTGCCAGCAGCCAATCAGCAGGGTCGGCTCAGCCCCAGCATTTT
cdr3_aa: CASSQSAGSAQPQHF

clone_size: .
v_call: TRBV13
j_call: TRBJ2-7
d_call: .
cdr3_nt: TGTGCCAGCAGCCCACGGGGGTACGAGGGAGAGCAGTACTTC
cdr3_aa: CASSPRGYEGEQYF

clone_size: .
v_call: TRBV7-6
j_call: TRBJ1-6
d_call: .
cdr3_nt: TGTGCCAGCAGTCCCTATCAACGACAAAATTCACCCCTCCACTTT
cdr3_aa: CASSPYQRQNSPLHF

clone_size: once
v_call: TRBV28
j_call: TRBJ2-5
d_call: .
cdr3_nt: TGTGCCAGCAGCCAGGGGGGGGAGACCCAGTACTTC
cdr3_aa: CASSQGGETQYF

clone_size: .
v_call: TRBV3-1/TRBV3-2
j_call: TRBJ2-2
d_call: TRBD2
cdr3_nt: TGTGCCAGCAGCCAACCTCCGGGACTAGCGGTCACCGGGGAGCTGTTTTTT
cdr3_aa: CASSQPPGLAVTGELFF

clone_size: .
v_call: TRBV4-2
j_call: TRBJ2-3
d_call: .
cdr3_nt: TGTGCCAGCAGCCAAGCCTATGGCACAGATACGCAGTATTTT
cdr3_aa: CASSQAYGTDTQYF

clone_size: .
v_call: TRBV9
j_call: TRBJ1-1
d_call: .
cdr3_nt: TGTGCCAGCAGCGACCTGCGGTTAAGCCGCACTGAAGCTTTCTTT
cdr3_aa: CASSDLRLSRTEAFF

clone_size: .
v_call: TRBV11-3
j_call: TRBJ2-7
d_call: .
cdr3_nt: TGTGCCAGCAGCTTAGCAGTAACCTACGAGCAGTACTTC
cdr3_aa: CASSLAVTYEQYF

clone_size: .
v_call: TRBV12-5
j_call: TRBJ2-1
d_call: .
cdr3_nt: TGTGCTAGTGGTTTGGTAAGACTAGTCGGCAATGAGCAGTTCTTC
cdr3_aa: CASGLVRLVGNEQFF

clone_size: once
v_call: TRBV6-2/TRBV6-3
j_call: TRBJ1-2
d_call: TRBD1
cdr3_nt: TGTGCCAGCAGTTACAAGGGACAGCTTAACTATGGCTACACCTTC
cdr3_aa: CASSYKGQLNYGYTF

clone_size: .
v_call: TRBV11-3
j_call: TRBJ2-1
d_call: TRBD2
cdr3_nt: TGTGCCAGCAGCTTTGGACTAGCGGGAGCTGGTGAGCAGTTCTTC
cdr3_aa: CASSFGLAGAGEQFF

clone_size: once
v_call: TRBV28
j_call: TRBJ2-7
d_call: TRBD2
cdr3_nt: TGTGCCAGCAGTTCCGAGACTAGCGGATCCTACGAGCAGTACTTC
cdr3_aa: CASSSETSGSYEQYF

clone_size: .
v_call: TRBV5-4
j_call: TRBJ2-2
d_call: TRBD2
cdr3_nt: TGTGCCAGCAGCTTGGCTAGCGGGAGACGGACCGGGGAGCTGTTTTTT
cdr3_aa: CASSLASGRRTGELFF

clone_size: .
v_call: TRBV5-6
j_call: TRBJ2-3
d_call: .
cdr3_nt: TGTGCCAGCAGCAGACGTGGGGATACGCAGTATTTT
cdr3_aa: CASSRRGDTQYF

clone_size: .
v_call: TRBV4-2
j_call: TRBJ2-7
d_call: TRBD2
cdr3_nt: TGTGCCAGCAGCCAAGAACAAACCACCAGCGGGAAACTATACGAGCAGTACTTC
cdr3_aa: CASSQEQTTSGKLYEQYF

clone_size: .
v_call: TRBV11-2
j_call: TRBJ1-5
d_call: .
cdr3_nt: TGTGCCAGCAGTCCGGGGCATGGACAGTATAGCAATCAGCCCCAGCATTTT
cdr3_aa: CASSPGHGQYSNQPQHF

clone_size: .
v_call: TRBV29-1
j_call: TRBJ2-5
d_call: TRBD2
cdr3_nt: TGCAGCGTTGAAGATCTGCCTAGCGGGATAGAGGAGACCCAGTACTTC
cdr3_aa: CSVEDLPSGIEETQYF

clone_size: .
v_call: TRBV4-1
j_call: TRBJ1-3
d_call: .
cdr3_nt: TGCGCCAGCAGCCCAAGGGGAAACACCATATATTTT
cdr3_aa: CASSPRGNTIYF

clone_size: .
v_call: TRBV11-2
j_call: TRBJ2-3
d_call: TRBD2
cdr3_nt: TGTGCCAGCAGCAGGGGTAGCGGGAGCACAGATACGCAGTATTTT
cdr3_aa: CASSRGSGSTDTQYF

clone_size: .
v_call: TRBV28
j_call: TRBJ1-5
d_call: TRBD1
cdr3_nt: TGTGCCAGCAGTTTATACCGGGGACAGGGCCTCAATCAGCCCCAGCATTTT
cdr3_aa: CASSLYRGQGLNQPQHF

clone_size: .
v_call: TRBV5-5
j_call: TRBJ2-7
d_call: .
cdr3_nt: TGTGCCAGCAGCTGGCAGGGGCCCGAGCAGTACTTC
cdr3_aa: CASSWQGPEQYF

clone_size: .
v_call: TRBV9
j_call: TRBJ2-1
d_call: .
cdr3_nt: TGTGCCAGCACCAAGGACTATGACAATGAGCAGTTCTTC
cdr3_aa: CASTKDYDNEQFF

clone_size: .
v_call: TRBV5-1
j_call: TRBJ1-4
d_call: .
cdr3_nt: TGCGCCAGCAGCCCTGGCCGCTGGGGGTGGGATGAAAAACTGTTTTTT
cdr3_aa: CASSPGRWGWDEKLFF

clone_size: .
v_call: TRBV6-5
j_call: TRBJ2-7
d_call: .
cdr3_nt: TGTGCCAGCGGCGAGCGGAGCTACGAGCAGTACTTC
cdr3_aa: CASGERSYEQYF

clone_size: .
v_call: TRBV14
j_call: TRBJ1-3
d_call: .
cdr3_nt: TGTGCCAGCAGCCAAATGACAGGTCACGCCGGAAACACCATATATTTT
cdr3_aa: CASSQMTGHAGNTIYF

clone_size: .
v_call: TRBV4-3
j_call: TRBJ2-1
d_call: .
cdr3_nt: TGCGCCAGCAGCCAAGACGGGGATGGAGATGAGCAGTTCTTC
cdr3_aa: CASSQDGDGDEQFF

clone_size: .
v_call: TRBV28
j_call: TRBJ2-1
d_call: TRBD2
cdr3_nt: TGTGCCAGCAGTTTTGCTAGCGGGACCCATGAGCAGTTCTTC
cdr3_aa: CASSFASGTHEQFF

clone_size: .
v_call: TRBV19
j_call: TRBJ2-5
d_call: .
cdr3_nt: TGTGCCAGTAGTATAGACGGGTTGGAACAGCAAGAGACCCAGTACTTC
cdr3_aa: CASSIDGLEQQETQYF

clone_size: .
v_call: TRBV24-1
j_call: TRBJ2-7
d_call: .
cdr3_nt: TGTGCCACCAGCAGAGGGACCGAGCCTAAGGAGCAGTACTTC
cdr3_aa: CATSRGTEPKEQYF

clone_size: .
v_call: TRBV28
j_call: TRBJ2-7
d_call: TRBD2
cdr3_nt: TGTGCCAGCAGTAGCCTAGCGGGAGGTGGGGAGCAGTACTTC
cdr3_aa: CASSSLAGGGEQYF

clone_size: once
v_call: TRBV27
j_call: TRBJ2-7
d_call: TRBD2
cdr3_nt: TGTGCCAGCAGTCCCCGAGCGGGAGATTCCGAGCAGTACTTC
cdr3_aa: CASSPRAGDSEQYF

clone_size: .
v_call: TRBV27
j_call: TRBJ2-2
d_call: .
cdr3_nt: TGTGCCAGCAACTTTAGACGGAACACCGGGGAGCTGTTTTTT
cdr3_aa: CASNFRRNTGELFF

clone_size: .
v_call: TRBV10-3
j_call: TRBJ2-1
d_call: TRBD1
cdr3_nt: TGTGCCATCAGTGAGTCGGACAGGGGGTACAATGAGCAGTTCTTC
cdr3_aa: CAISESDRGYNEQFF

clone_size: .
v_call: TRBV18
j_call: TRBJ2-5
d_call: .
cdr3_nt: TGTGCCAGCTCACCGGTGCAGGAGACCCAGTACTTC
cdr3_aa: CASSPVQETQYF

clone_size: .
v_call: TRBV29-1
j_call: TRBJ2-1
d_call: TRBD2
cdr3_nt: TGCAGCGTTGCGCGGCTTAGCGGGAGTAGTGAGCAGTTCTTC
cdr3_aa: CSVARLSGSSEQFF

clone_size: .
v_call: TRBV2
j_call: TRBJ2-5
d_call: .
cdr3_nt: TGTGCCAGCAGTGAAGATCCCCCTGGAGAGACCCAGTACTTC
cdr3_aa: CASSEDPPGETQYF

clone_size: .
v_call: TRBV5-1
j_call: TRBJ1-3
d_call: TRBD1
cdr3_nt: TGCGCCAGCAGCCTGGGGACAGGGGGCTTTTCTGGAAACACCATATATTTT
cdr3_aa: CASSLGTGGFSGNTIYF

clone_size: .
v_call: TRBV6-5
j_call: TRBJ2-7
d_call: .
cdr3_nt: TGTGCCAGCAGTTACCAGGGAGCTTACGAGCAGTACTTC
cdr3_aa: CASSYQGAYEQYF

clone_size: .
v_call: TRBV7-2
j_call: TRBJ2-5
d_call: .
cdr3_nt: TGTGCCAGCAGCTTAGTGGGGGGACTGGGAGAGACCCAGTACTTC
cdr3_aa: CASSLVGGLGETQYF

clone_size: .
v_call: TRBV6-5
j_call: TRBJ1-1
d_call: .
cdr3_nt: TGTGCCAGCAGTTACTCTGGGGACGCTTTCACTGAAGCTTTCTTT
cdr3_aa: CASSYSGDAFTEAFF

clone_size: .
v_call: TRBV3-1/TRBV3-2
j_call: TRBJ1-5
d_call: .
cdr3_nt: TGTGCCAGCAGCCCTTCGAGCAATCAGCCCCAGCATTTT
cdr3_aa: CASSPSSNQPQHF

clone_size: few
v_call: TRBV6-4
j_call: TRBJ2-2
d_call: TRBD1
cdr3_nt: TGTGCCAGCAGTGACTCGAGTCCCGACAGGGAGAACACCGGGGAGCTGTTTTTT
cdr3_aa: CASSDSSPDRENTGELFF

clone_size: .
v_call: TRBV4-3
j_call: TRBJ2-1
d_call: TRBD2
cdr3_nt: TGCGCCAGCAGCCAAGATCGAGCGGGAGGGCCTGGAGATGAGCAGTTCTTC
cdr3_aa: CASSQDRAGGPGDEQFF

clone_size: .
v_call: TRBV7-3
j_call: TRBJ2-6
d_call: TRBD1
cdr3_nt: TGTGCCAGCAGCTTAGAACAGGGGCCCACTGGGGCCAACGTCCTGACTTTC
cdr3_aa: CASSLEQGPTGANVLTF

clone_size: .
v_call: TRBV19
j_call: TRBJ2-6
d_call: .
cdr3_nt: TGTGCCAGTTTCGACGGGTCCTCTGGGGCCAACGTCCTGACTTTC
cdr3_aa: CASFDGSSGANVLTF

clone_size: once
v_call: TRBV7-9
j_call: TRBJ1-1
d_call: .
cdr3_nt: TGTGCCAGCAGGGTGAATGGGGCATTCACTGAAGCTTTCTTT
cdr3_aa: CASRVNGAFTEAFF

clone_size: .
v_call: TRBV27
j_call: TRBJ2-2
d_call: .
cdr3_nt: TGTGCCAGCAGTTCCCTGATAGGAAACACCGGGGAGCTGTTTTTT
cdr3_aa: CASSSLIGNTGELFF

clone_size: .
v_call: TRBV20-1
j_call: TRBJ1-2
d_call: .
cdr3_nt: TGCAGTGCTCCGGCCCGGGGTGGCTACACCTTC
cdr3_aa: CSAPARGGYTF

clone_size: .
v_call: TRBV5-1
j_call: TRBJ2-5
d_call: TRBD1
cdr3_nt: TGCGCCAGCAGCTTGGGGGACAGGGGTTCCCAAGAGACCCAGTACTTC
cdr3_aa: CASSLGDRGSQETQYF

clone_size: once
v_call: TRBV4-3
j_call: TRBJ2-7
d_call: TRBD2
cdr3_nt: TGCACCAGCAGCCAAGTTCGACTAGCCGTTCTCTCCTACGAGCAGTACTTC
cdr3_aa: CTSSQVRLAVLSYEQYF